The clone carrying this TCR beta chain came up a few times. Antigen: not known. The germline V gene has CDR1 GTSNPN and CDR2 SVGIG (reference sequence). The CDR3 extends over 13 amino acids. V gave up 5 bases and J gave up 4 bases; unmatched junction bases: 2. The patients all showed relapse after autologous stem cell transplantation, while their brentuximab vedotin exposure varied. Responses achieved at best were complete response, partial response or progressive disease. The data derive from a study of PD-1 blockade in classical Hodgkin lymphoma. This table comes from immunoSEQ multiplex PCR, and its TCRdb copy is limited to in-frame clones, with some not included. The table includes some 31,000 clones, around 70% detected once. Findings and limits, study-wide: Nivolumab initiated under 1 year post-ASCT led to patient exclusion.

The source material was peripheral blood mononuclear cells (PBMCs), sampled before the second cycle of nivolumab. The V and J genes are TRBV30 and TRBJ2-1; TRBD2 agrees at 10 bases. This sequence originates from a human donor with classical Hodgkin lymphoma. Written as DNA, the CDR3 is TGTGCCTGGGCAGCGGGGGGGTACAATGAGCAGTTCTTC. It yields the protein CAWAAGGYNEQFF.